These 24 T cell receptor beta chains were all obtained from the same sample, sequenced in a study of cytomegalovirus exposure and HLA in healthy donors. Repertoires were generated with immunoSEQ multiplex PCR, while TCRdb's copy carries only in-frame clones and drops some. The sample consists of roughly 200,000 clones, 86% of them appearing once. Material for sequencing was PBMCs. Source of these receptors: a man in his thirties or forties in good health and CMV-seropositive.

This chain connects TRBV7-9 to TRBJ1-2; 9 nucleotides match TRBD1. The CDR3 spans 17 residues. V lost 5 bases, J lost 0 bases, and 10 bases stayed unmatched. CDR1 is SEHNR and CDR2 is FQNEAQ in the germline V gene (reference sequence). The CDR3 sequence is CASSEATGGLSNYGYTF. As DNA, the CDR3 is TGTGCCAGCAGCGAGGCGACAGGGGGTCTATCTAACTATGGCTACACCTTC. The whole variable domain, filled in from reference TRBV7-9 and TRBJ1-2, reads DTGVSQNPRHKITKRGQNVTFRCDPISEHNRLYWYRQTLGQGPEFLTYFQNEAQLEKSRLLSDRFSAERPKGSFSTLEIQRTEQGDSAMYLCASSEATGGLSNYGYTFGSGTRLTVV.

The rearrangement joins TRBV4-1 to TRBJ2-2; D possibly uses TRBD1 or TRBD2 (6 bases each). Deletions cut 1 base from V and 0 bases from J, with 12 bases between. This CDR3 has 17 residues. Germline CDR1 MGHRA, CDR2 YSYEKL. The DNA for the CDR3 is TGCGCCAGCAGCCAAGTTGGAGGGGGAGCGAACACCGGGGAGCTGTTTTTT. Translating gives CASSQVGGGANTGELFF.

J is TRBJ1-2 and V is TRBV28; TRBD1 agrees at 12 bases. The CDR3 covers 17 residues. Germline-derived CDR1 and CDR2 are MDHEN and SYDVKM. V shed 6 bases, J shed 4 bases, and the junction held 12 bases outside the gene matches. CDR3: CASSPGTGGLLLYGYTF. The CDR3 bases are TGTGCCAGCAGCCCCGGGACAGGGGGCCTACTCCTCTATGGCTACACCTTC.

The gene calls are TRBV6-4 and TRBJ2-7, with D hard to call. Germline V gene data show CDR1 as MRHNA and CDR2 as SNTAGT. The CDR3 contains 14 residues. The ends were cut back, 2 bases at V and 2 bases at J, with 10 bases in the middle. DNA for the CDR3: TGTGCCAGCAGTGACCACGCCCCGACCTACGAGCAGTACTTC. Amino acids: CASSDHAPTYEQYF.

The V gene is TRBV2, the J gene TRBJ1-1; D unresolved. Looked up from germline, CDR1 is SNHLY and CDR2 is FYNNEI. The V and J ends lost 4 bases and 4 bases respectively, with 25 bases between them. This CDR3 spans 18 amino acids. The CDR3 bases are TGTGCCAGCAGTGTTGACTTTAACGGACCCTCAAGCGGCACTGAAGCTTTCTTT. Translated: CASSVDFNGPSSGTEAFF.

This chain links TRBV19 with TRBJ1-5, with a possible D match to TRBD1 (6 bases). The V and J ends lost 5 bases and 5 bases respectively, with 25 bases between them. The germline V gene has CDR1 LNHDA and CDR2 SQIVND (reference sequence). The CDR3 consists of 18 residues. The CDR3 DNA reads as TGTGCCAGTAGTGAGATGGACAGCTTCCCAGGGACCGATCAGCCCCAGCATTTT. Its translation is CASSEMDSFPGTDQPQHF.

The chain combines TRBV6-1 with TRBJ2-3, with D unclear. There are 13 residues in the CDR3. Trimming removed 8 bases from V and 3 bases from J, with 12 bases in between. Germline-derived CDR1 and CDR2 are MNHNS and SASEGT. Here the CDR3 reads CASRPAITDTQYF. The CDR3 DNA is TGTGCCAGCCGGCCCGCTATTACAGATACGCAGTATTTT.

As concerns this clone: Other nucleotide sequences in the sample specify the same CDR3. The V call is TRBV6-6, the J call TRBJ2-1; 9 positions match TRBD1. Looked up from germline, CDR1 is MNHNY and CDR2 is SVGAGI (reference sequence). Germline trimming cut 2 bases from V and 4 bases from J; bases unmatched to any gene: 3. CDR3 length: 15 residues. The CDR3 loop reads CASSYEGQGYNEQFF. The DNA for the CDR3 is TGTGCCAGCAGTTACGAGGGACAGGGATACAATGAGCAGTTCTTC.

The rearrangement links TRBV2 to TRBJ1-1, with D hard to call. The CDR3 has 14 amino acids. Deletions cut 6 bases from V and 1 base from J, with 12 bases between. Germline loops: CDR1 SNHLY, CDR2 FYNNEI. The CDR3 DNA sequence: TGTGCCAGCAGCCCCCGGACGTCGAACACTGAAGCTTTCTTT. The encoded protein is CASSPRTSNTEAFF.

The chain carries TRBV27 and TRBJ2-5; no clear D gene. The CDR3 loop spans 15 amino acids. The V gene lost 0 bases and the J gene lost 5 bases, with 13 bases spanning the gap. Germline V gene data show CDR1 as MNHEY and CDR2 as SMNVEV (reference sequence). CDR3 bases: TGTGCCAGCAGTTTATCAGCTGGGGTCCAGGAGACCCAGTACTTC. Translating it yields CASSLSAGVQETQYF.

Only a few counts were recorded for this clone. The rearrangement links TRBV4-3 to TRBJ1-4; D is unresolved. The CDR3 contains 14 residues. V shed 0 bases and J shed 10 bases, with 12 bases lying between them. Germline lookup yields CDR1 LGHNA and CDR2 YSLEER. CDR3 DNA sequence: TGCGCCAGCAGCCAAGATCTTGAGGGAAGAAAACTGTTTTTT. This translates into CASSQDLEGRKLFF.

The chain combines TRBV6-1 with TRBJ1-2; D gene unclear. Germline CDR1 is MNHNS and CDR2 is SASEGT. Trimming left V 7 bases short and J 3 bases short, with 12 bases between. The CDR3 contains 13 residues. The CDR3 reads CASTWADDYGYTF. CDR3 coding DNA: TGTGCCAGCACGTGGGCAGACGACTATGGCTACACCTTC.

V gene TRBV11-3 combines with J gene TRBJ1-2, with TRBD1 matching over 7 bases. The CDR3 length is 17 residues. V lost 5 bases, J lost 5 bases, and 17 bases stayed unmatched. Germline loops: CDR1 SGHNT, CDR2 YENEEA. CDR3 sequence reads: CASSQREGLPGQYGYTF. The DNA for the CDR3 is TGTGCCAGCAGCCAAAGGGAAGGTCTACCGGGACAGTATGGCTACACCTTC.

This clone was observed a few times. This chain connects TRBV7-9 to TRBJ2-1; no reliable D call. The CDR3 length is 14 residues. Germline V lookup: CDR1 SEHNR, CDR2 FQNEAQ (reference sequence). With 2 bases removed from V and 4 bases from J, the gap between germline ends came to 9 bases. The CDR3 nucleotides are TGTGCCAGCAGCTTAACCAGTCTTTACAATGAGCAGTTCTTC. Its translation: CASSLTSLYNEQFF.

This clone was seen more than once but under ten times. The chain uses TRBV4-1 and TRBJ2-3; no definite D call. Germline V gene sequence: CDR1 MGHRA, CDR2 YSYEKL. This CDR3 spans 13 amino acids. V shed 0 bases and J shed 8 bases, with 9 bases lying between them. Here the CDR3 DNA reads TGCGCCAGCAGCCAAGACCTCAGCCCTACGCAGTATTTT. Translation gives CASSQDLSPTQYF.

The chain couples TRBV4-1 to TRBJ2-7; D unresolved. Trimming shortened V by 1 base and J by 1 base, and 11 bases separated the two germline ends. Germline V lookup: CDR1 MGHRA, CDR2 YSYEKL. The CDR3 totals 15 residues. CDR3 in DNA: TGCGCCAGCAGCCAAGGTAATAGCAGATCCTACGAGCAGTACTTC. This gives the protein CASSQGNSRSYEQYF.

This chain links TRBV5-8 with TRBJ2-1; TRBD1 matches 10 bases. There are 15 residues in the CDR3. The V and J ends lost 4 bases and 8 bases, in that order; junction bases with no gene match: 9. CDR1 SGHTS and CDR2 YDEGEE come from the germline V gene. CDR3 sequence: CASSPIGQGGDEQFF. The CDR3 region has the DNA TGTGCCAGCAGCCCGATCGGACAGGGGGGCGATGAGCAGTTCTTC.

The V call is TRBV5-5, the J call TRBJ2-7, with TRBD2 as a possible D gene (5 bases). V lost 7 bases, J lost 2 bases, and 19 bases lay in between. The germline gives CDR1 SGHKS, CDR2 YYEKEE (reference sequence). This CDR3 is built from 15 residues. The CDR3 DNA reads TGTGCCAGCCAGCTTGTAGGCGGGCTAACCTACGAGCAGTACTTC. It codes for CASQLVGGLTYEQYF.

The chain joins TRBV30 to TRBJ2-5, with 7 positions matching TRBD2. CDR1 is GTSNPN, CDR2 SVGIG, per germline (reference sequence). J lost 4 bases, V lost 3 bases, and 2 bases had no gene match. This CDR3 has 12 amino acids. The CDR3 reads CAWRGGGETQYF. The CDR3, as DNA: TGTGCCTGGAGGGGCGGGGGAGAGACCCAGTACTTC.

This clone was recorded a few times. In nucleotides, the CDR3 is TGCGCCAGCAGTGGTAACCGAGAAATCTATGGCTACACCTTC. It specifies CASSGNREIYGYTF. V usage is TRBV10-1 and J usage is TRBJ1-2; no firm D call. The CDR3 extends over 14 amino acids. Trimming removed 4 bases at V and 4 bases at J, with 13 bases between. Germline V gene data show CDR1 as WNHNN and CDR2 as SYGVQD (reference sequence).

The CDR3 nucleotides are TGTGCCAGCAGCGTAGTGGGCGGGGGGAGCACAGATACGCAGTATTTT. Translated: CASSVVGGGSTDTQYF. The chain uses TRBV9 and TRBJ2-3; 8 nucleotides line up with TRBD2. Germline loops: CDR1 SGDLS, CDR2 YYNGEE. The V segment lost 0 bases and the J segment 0 bases; nucleotides outside the gene matches: 3. This CDR3 contains 16 residues.

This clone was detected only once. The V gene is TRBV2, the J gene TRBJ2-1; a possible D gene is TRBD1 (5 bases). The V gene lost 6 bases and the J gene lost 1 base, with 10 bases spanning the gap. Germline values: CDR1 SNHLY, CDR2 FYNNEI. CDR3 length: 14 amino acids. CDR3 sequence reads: CASRRTGSYNEQFF. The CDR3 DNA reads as TGTGCCAGCAGAAGAACAGGTTCCTACAATGAGCAGTTCTTC.

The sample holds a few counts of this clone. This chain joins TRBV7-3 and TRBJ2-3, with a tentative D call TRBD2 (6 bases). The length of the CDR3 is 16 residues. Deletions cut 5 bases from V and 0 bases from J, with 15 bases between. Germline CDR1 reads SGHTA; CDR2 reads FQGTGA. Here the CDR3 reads CASSRNAGLSTDTQYF. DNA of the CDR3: TGTGCCAGCAGCCGAAACGCGGGGCTTAGCACAGATACGCAGTATTTT. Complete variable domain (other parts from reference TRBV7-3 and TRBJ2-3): GAGVSQTPSNKVTEKGKYVELRCDPISGHTALYWYRQSLGQGPEFLIYFQGTGAADDSGLPNDRFFAVRPEGSVSTLKIQRTERGDSAVYLCASSRNAGLSTDTQYFGPGTRLTVL.

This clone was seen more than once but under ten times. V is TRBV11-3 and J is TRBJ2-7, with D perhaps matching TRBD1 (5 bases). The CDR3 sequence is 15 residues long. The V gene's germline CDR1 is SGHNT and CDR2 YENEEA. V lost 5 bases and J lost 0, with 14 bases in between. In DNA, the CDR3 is TGTGCCAGCAGCCCAGGGCGATTCAGCTCCTACGAGCAGTACTTC. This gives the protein CASSPGRFSSYEQYF.